This is a list of T cell receptor beta chains from one sample in a study of blood T cell repertoires in COVID-19. Generated by immunoSEQ multiplex PCR, the TCRdb table keeps only in-frame clones and is missing some. In the table there are about 260,000 clones, 87% of which are singletons. The source material was peripheral blood. These receptors were obtained from a woman in her 40s who had recovered from COVID-19. Both conserved end residues are part of each CDR3. Fields, in order: clone size, D gene, J gene, V gene, CDR3 protein, CDR3 DNA. A D gene is named only where the DNA matches it firmly. Size tells how often a clone was seen (once, few, many) or the class of an expanded clone, and some rows leave it out.

. . TRBJ2-1 TRBV3-1/TRBV3-2 CASSTPGHQNEQFF TGTGCCAGCAGCACCCCGGGACACCAGAATGAGCAGTTCTTC
. TRBD1 TRBJ1-2 TRBV7-6 CASSSRDRETLYGYTF TGTGCCAGCAGCTCCCGGGACAGGGAAACCCTCTATGGCTACACCTTC
. TRBD1 TRBJ1-5 TRBV19 CASSNGRDRGRQPQHF TGTGCCAGTAGTAACGGCAGGGACAGGGGACGGCAGCCCCAGCATTTT
. TRBD1 TRBJ1-5 TRBV6-5 CASRRTGQGNQPQHF TGTGCCAGCAGACGCACGGGACAGGGCAATCAGCCCCAGCATTTT
. . TRBJ2-7 TRBV27 CASSPRDSFWDEQYF TGTGCCAGCAGTCCTCGGGACTCGTTCTGGGACGAGCAGTACTTC
. TRBD1 TRBJ1-2 TRBV4-1 CASSQVGQGGYYGYTF TGCGCCAGCAGCCAAGTGGGACAGGGGGGATACTATGGCTACACCTTC
. . TRBJ1-1 TRBV19 CASSIDPPAGENTEAFF TGTGCCAGTAGTATAGATCCCCCGGCAGGGGAGAACACTGAAGCTTTCTTT
. TRBD1 TRBJ2-7 TRBV18 CASSPIVRTGAAYEQYF TGTGCCAGCTCACCAATAGTACGGACAGGGGCCGCATACGAGCAGTACTTC
. . TRBJ1-3 TRBV2 CASSVLSGNTIYF TGTGCCAGCAGCGTCCTCTCTGGAAACACCATATATTTT
. . TRBJ2-5 TRBV6-5 CASSYLSSRGETQYF TGTGCCAGCAGTTACCTTAGTAGCCGGGGGGAGACCCAGTACTTC
. . TRBJ2-1 TRBV11-2 CASSLLESITEQFF TGTGCCAGCAGCCTACTAGAGTCCATCACTGAGCAGTTCTTC
. . TRBJ1-1 TRBV11-2 CASSLFGSAVEAFF TGTGCCAGCAGCTTATTCGGGTCAGCCGTTGAAGCTTTCTTT
. TRBD1 TRBJ1-5 TRBV6-5 CASSVGTGHHQPQHF TGTGCCAGCAGCGTTGGGACAGGGCATCATCAGCCCCAGCATTTT
. TRBD2 TRBJ2-2 TRBV5-1 CASSLTTSGNTGELFF TGCGCCAGCAGCTTAACGACTAGCGGGAACACCGGGGAGCTGTTTTTT
. TRBD1 TRBJ1-2 TRBV3-1/TRBV3-2 CASSQDATGRGYTF TGTGCCAGCAGCCAAGATGCGACAGGGCGCGGCTACACCTTC
few . TRBJ1-4 TRBV11-2 CASSLGPRLTEKLFF TGTGCCAGCAGCTTAGGTCCCAGGTTGACTGAAAAACTGTTTTTT
. TRBD1 TRBJ2-2 TRBV24-1 CATRGQGPAGELFF TGTGCCACCAGAGGACAGGGGCCGGCCGGGGAGCTGTTTTTT
. TRBD1 TRBJ1-4 TRBV27 CASSLYWTGEVLFREKLFF TGTGCCAGCAGTTTATACTGGACAGGGGAGGTTTTGTTTCGCGAAAAACTGTTTTTT
few TRBD1 TRBJ1-6 TRBV2 CASTGQASSYNSPLHF TGTGCCAGTACCGGACAGGCGAGCTCCTATAATTCACCCCTCCACTTT
. TRBD1 TRBJ1-2 TRBV5-4 CASSQGQGGSGYTF TGTGCCAGCAGTCAGGGACAGGGTGGCTCTGGCTACACCTTC
. . TRBJ1-1 TRBV30 CAWRWDYEAFF TGTGCCTGGAGATGGGACTATGAAGCTTTCTTT
. . TRBJ2-2 TRBV5-1 CASSFSATSTGELFF TGCGCCAGCAGCTTTTCAGCGACGAGCACCGGGGAGCTGTTTTTT
once . TRBJ2-1 TRBV6-5 CASSYSIQHNEQFF TGTGCCAGCAGTTACTCTATACAGCACAATGAGCAGTTCTTC
. TRBD1 TRBJ1-5 TRBV9 CASSAGTGNQPQHF TGTGCCAGCAGCGCCGGGACAGGCAATCAGCCCCAGCATTTT
. . TRBJ1-4 TRBV7-2 CASSSYRDTDLFF TGTGCCAGCAGCTCGTACCGGGACACCGATCTGTTTTTT
. . TRBJ1-1 TRBV5-6 CASSLTLNTEAFF TGTGCCAGCAGCTTAACACTGAACACTGAAGCTTTCTTT
. . TRBJ2-2 TRBV19 CASSMTGSNTGELFF TGTGCCAGTAGTATGACAGGATCGAACACCGGGGAGCTGTTTTTT
. . TRBJ2-1 TRBV27 CASSLGGPSYNEQFF TGTGCCAGCAGTTTGGGGGGGCCTTCCTACAATGAGCAGTTCTTC
once . TRBJ1-2 TRBV7-8 CASSLTVNYGYTF TGTGCCAGCAGCTTGACAGTAAACTATGGCTACACCTTC
. . TRBJ1-3 TRBV14 CASSQGRSGNTIYF TGTGCCAGCAGCCAAGGCAGGTCTGGAAACACCATATATTTT
. . TRBJ2-5 TRBV27 CASSPRLGGETQYF TGTGCCAGCAGTCCTAGATTGGGTGGAGAGACCCAGTACTTC
few . TRBJ2-3 TRBV6-2/TRBV6-3 CASSYQPGLTISTDTQYF TGTGCCAGCAGTTACCAACCGGGACTGACTATTAGCACAGATACGCAGTATTTT
few . TRBJ1-6 TRBV10-3 CAISETGNSPLHF TGTGCCATCAGTGAGACAGGGAATTCACCCCTCCACTTT
. . TRBJ2-5 TRBV7-3 CASSLRGGTQYF TGTGCCAGCAGCTTAAGGGGAGGGACCCAGTACTTC
. . TRBJ2-4 TRBV7-9 CASSLAGENIQYF TGTGCCAGCAGCTTGGCAGGGGAAAACATTCAGTACTTC
. . TRBJ2-7 TRBV7-2 CASSLRQESYEQYF TGTGCCAGCAGCCTACGACAGGAGTCCTACGAGCAGTACTTC
. . TRBJ2-3 TRBV9 CASSERPPTTPSTDTQYF TGTGCCAGCAGCGAGAGACCCCCCACTACCCCTAGCACAGATACGCAGTATTTT
. TRBD1 TRBJ2-3 TRBV9 CASSVEQGQNTQYF TGTGCCAGCAGCGTAGAGCAGGGACAGAATACGCAGTATTTT
. TRBD1 TRBJ1-1 TRBV13 CASSGQGPNTEAFF TGTGCCAGCAGCGGACAGGGGCCGAACACTGAAGCTTTCTTT
. . TRBJ1-1 TRBV27 CASSFYFAGTTEAFF TGTGCCAGCAGTTTTTATTTCGCGGGGACCACTGAAGCTTTCTTT
. . TRBJ1-5 TRBV7-9 CASNDGRGNQPQHF TGTGCCAGCAATGACGGACGGGGGAATCAGCCCCAGCATTTT
. TRBD2 TRBJ2-3 TRBV28 CASHQRGRDYTQYF TGTGCCAGCCACCAGCGGGGCCGAGACTATACGCAGTATTTT
. TRBD2 TRBJ2-5 TRBV2 CASSEAHLAGAWGQETQYF TGTGCCAGCAGTGAAGCGCACCTAGCGGGGGCTTGGGGTCAAGAGACCCAGTACTTC
. . TRBJ1-1 TRBV4-1 CASSPRNFNTEAFF TGCGCCAGCAGCCCCAGGAACTTTAACACTGAAGCTTTCTTT
. . TRBJ2-4 TRBV29-1 CSAWRGGNIQYF TGCAGCGCCTGGCGGGGCGGAAACATTCAGTACTTC
. TRBD2 TRBJ2-3 TRBV10-3 CATSTSGGRSTDTQYF TGTGCCACCTCGACTAGCGGGGGGCGTAGCACAGATACGCAGTATTTT
. . TRBJ1-1 TRBV4-3 CASSQVTGFTNTEAFF TGCGCCAGCAGCCAAGTTACAGGGTTTACGAACACTGAAGCTTTCTTT
. . TRBJ1-6 TRBV6-1 CASSDMGAYNSPLHF TGTGCCAGCAGTGATATGGGAGCCTATAATTCACCCCTCCACTTT
few . TRBJ1-1 TRBV30 CAWSRFRGTEAFF TGTGCCTGGAGTCGGTTCAGGGGCACTGAAGCTTTCTTT
once TRBD2 TRBJ2-3 TRBV19 CASSSFLTSGGTDTQYF TGTGCCAGTAGCTCATTTCTTACTAGCGGGGGCACAGATACGCAGTATTTT
. TRBD1 TRBJ1-5 TRBV19 CASSIRGTARTNQPQHF TGTGCCAGTAGTATCCGAGGGACAGCGAGGACAAATCAGCCCCAGCATTTT
. TRBD1 TRBJ1-1 TRBV6-2/TRBV6-3 CASSYPSRTGGYRAFF TGTGCCAGCAGTTACCCTTCCCGGACAGGGGGCTATAGAGCTTTCTTT